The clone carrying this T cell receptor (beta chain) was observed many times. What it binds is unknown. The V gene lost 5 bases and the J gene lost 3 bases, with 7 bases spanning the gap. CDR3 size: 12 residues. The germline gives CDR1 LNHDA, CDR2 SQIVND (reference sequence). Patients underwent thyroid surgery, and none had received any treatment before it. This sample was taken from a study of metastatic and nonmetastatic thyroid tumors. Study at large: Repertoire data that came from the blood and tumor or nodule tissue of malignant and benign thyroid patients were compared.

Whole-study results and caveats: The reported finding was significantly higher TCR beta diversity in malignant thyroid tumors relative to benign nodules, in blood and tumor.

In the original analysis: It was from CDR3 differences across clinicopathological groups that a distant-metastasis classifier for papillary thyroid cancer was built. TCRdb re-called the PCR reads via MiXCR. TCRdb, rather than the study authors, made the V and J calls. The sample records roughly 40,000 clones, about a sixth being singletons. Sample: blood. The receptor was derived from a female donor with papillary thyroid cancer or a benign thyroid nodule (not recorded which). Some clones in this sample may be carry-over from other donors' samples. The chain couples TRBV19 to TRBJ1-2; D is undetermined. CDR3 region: CASSATYYGYTF. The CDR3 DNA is TGTGCCAGTAGTGCCACCTACTATGGCTACACCTTC.